These T cell receptor beta chains were read from a single sample in a study of T cells in Graves' hyperthyroidism and ophthalmopathy. TCRdb independently ran MiXCR on the multiplex PCR reads; one entry per CDR3 protein. The table has over 700,000 distinct CDR3 sequences, roughly 40% seen once. Source material: blood. These receptors were taken from a man younger than 30 with Graves' hyperthyroidism. Each CDR3 is given without its conserved first and last residue.

v_gene | CDR3aa
TRBV7-6 | ASSSTGVQGSTEAF
TRBV7-3 | ASSLQGAGQETQY
TRBV6-1 | AGSRGGGELF
TRBV7-9 | ASSLESGPSGF
TRBV5-8 | PSSRLPGAGTEAF
TRBV11-2 | ASGLRGNQPQH
TRBV12-3/TRBV12-4 | ASSLRDRGSEPQH
TRBV13 | ASSSGTSWKTQY
TRBV7-8 | ASSTREAMASVKETQY
TRBV7-2 | ASSLVQLGTIY
TRBV15 | ATSRATGGGNQPQH
TRBV10-3 | AISSTATDEAF
TRBV10-3 | AIKGNGYT
TRBV7-9 | ASSSLDRAYEQY
TRBV7-2 | ASSLDSRSEKLF